This T cell receptor beta chain was recorded in a study of blood T cell repertoires in COVID-19. This study enrolled people aged 18 to 89 from about 24 US geographic areas. Germline V gene data show CDR1 as SGHRS and CDR2 as YFSETQ. V lost 7 bases, J lost 2 bases, and 15 bases lay in between. This CDR3 spans 14 amino acids. Profiled with immunoSEQ multiplex PCR; TCRdb holds only in-frame clones, not every one. The sample consists of over 400,000 clones, approximately 86% of them appearing once. Material for sequencing was PBMCs or T cells enriched from blood (not recorded which). The sequence derives from a woman aged 60-70 years who had recovered from COVID-19. The chain carries TRBV5-1 and TRBJ1-2; D not certain. This chain's CDR3 is CASRSDGLNYGYTF. The CDR3, as DNA: TGCGCCAGCCGATCGGACGGACTAAACTATGGCTACACCTTC.